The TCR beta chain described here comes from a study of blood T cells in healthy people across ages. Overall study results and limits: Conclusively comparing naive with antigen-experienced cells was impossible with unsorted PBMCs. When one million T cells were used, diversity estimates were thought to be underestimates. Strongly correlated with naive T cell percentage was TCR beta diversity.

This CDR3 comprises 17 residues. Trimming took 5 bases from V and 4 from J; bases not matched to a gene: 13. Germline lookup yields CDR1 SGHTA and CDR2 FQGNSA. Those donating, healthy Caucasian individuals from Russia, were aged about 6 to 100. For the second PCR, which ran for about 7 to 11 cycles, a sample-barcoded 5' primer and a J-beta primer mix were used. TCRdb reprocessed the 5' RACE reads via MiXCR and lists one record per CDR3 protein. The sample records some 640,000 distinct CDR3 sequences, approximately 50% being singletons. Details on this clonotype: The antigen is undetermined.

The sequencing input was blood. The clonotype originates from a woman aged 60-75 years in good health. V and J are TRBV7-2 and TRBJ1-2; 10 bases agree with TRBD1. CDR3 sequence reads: CASSRRVTGGAGYGYTF. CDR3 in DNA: TGTGCCAGCAGCCGACGCGTGACAGGGGGCGCTGGCTATGGCTACACCTTC.